Sequencing of this T cell receptor (beta chain) was carried out in a study of cytomegalovirus exposure and HLA in healthy donors. Points from the study as a whole: Cytomegalovirus association was assigned to some 160 TCR beta chains. Sequencing probably produced one cluster of sequence variants that were highly shared. As a later analysis revealed, most CMV-associated TCR beta chains appeared HLA-restricted.

Primers: 60 Vbeta forward and 13 Jbeta reverse. TCRdb keeps only in-frame clones here, not all; method: immunoSEQ multiplex PCR. The repertoire holds over 150,000 clones, with more than 80% as singletons. The V gene's germline CDR1 is SGHRS and CDR2 YFSETQ. The V segment lost 2 bases and the J segment 3 bases; nucleotides outside the gene matches: 5. This CDR3 has 16 residues. This clone appeared once. Its specificity is not known. The identical CDR3 is also encoded by other nucleotide sequences in the sample. The receptor was isolated from a male donor in good health and CMV-seronegative. Sequenced material: PBMCs. The chain joins TRBV5-1 to TRBJ2-1; TRBD2 aligns across 10 bases. This CDR3 is CASSFGLAGVYNEQFF. The CDR3 coding sequence is TGCGCCAGCAGCTTCGGTCTAGCGGGGGTCTACAATGAGCAGTTCTTC.